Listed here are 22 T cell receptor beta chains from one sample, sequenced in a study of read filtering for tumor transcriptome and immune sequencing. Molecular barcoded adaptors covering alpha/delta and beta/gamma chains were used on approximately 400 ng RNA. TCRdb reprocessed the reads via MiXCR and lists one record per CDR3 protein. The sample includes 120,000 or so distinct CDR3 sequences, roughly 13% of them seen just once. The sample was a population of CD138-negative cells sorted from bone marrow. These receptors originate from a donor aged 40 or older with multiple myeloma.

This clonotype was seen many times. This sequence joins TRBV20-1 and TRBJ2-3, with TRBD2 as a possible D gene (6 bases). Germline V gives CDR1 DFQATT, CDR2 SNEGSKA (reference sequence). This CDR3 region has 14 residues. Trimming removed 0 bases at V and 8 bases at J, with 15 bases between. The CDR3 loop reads CSARETGVGGTQYF. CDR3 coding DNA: TGCAGTGCTAGAGAGACGGGAGTTGGTGGTACGCAGTATTTT.

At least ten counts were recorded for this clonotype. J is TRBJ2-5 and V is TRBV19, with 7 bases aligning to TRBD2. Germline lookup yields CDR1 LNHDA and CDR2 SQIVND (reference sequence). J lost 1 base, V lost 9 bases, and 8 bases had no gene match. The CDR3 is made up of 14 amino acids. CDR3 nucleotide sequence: TGTGCCAGCACGAGCGGGATCGGCCAAGAGACCCAGTACTTC. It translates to CASTSGIGQETQYF.

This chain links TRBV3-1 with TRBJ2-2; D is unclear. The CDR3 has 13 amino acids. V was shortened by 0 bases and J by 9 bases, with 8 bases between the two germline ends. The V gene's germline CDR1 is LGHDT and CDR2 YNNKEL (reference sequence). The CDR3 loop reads CASSQESLRELFF. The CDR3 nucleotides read TGTGCCAGCAGCCAAGAGAGCCTGCGGGAGCTGTTTTTT.

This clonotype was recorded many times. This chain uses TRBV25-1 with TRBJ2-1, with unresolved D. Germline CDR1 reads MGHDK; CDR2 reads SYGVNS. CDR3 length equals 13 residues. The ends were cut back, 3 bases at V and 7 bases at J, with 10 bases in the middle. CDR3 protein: CASSEPDLNEQFF. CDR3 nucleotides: TGTGCCAGCAGTGAGCCAGACCTTAATGAGCAGTTCTTC.

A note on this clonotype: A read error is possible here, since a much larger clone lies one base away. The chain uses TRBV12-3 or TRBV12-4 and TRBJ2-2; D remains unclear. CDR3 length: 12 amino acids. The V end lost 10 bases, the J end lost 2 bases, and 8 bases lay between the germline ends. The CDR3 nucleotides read TGTGCCAACACCGAAAACACCGGGGAGCTGTTTTTT. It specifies CANTENTGELFF.

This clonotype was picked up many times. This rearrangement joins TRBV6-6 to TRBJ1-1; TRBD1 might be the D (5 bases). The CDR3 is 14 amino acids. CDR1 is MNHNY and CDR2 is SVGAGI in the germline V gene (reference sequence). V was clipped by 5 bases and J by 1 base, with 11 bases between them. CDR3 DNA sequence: TGTGCCAGCAGTCGACAGCAACGGAACACTGAAGCTTTCTTT. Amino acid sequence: CASSRQQRNTEAFF.

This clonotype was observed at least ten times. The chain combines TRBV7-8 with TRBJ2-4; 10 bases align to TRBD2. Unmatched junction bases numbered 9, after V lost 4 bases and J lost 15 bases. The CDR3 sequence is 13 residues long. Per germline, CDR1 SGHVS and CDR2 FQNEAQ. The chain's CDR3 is CASSWLDSGRTYF. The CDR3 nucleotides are TGTGCCAGCAGCTGGCTCGATAGCGGGAGGACGTACTTC. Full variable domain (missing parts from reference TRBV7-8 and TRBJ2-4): GAGVSQSPRYKVAKRGQDVALRCDPISGHVSLFWYQQALGQGPEFLTYFQNEAQLDKSGLPSDRFFAERPEGSVSTLKIQRTQQEDSAVYLCASSWLDSGRTYFGAGTRLSVL.

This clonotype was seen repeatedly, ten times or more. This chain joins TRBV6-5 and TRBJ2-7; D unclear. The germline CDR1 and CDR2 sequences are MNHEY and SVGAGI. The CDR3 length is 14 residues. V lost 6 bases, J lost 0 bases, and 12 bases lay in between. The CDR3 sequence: CASRPTWSSYEQYF. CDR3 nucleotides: TGTGCCAGCAGACCAACATGGAGCTCCTACGAGCAGTACTTC.

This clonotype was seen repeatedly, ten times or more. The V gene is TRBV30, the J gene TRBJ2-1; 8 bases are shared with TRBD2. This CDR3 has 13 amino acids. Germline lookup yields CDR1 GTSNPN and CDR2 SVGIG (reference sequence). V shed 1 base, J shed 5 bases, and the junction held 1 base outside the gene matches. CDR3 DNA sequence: TGTGCCTGGAGTGGACTAGCGAACAATGAGCAGTTCTTC. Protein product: CAWSGLANNEQFF. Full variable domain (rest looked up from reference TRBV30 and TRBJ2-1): SQTIHQWPATLVQPVGSPLSLECTVEGTSNPNLYWYRQAAGRGLQLLFYSVGIGQISSEVPQNLSASRPQDRQFILSSKKLLLSDSGFYLCAWSGLANNEQFFGPGTRLTVL.

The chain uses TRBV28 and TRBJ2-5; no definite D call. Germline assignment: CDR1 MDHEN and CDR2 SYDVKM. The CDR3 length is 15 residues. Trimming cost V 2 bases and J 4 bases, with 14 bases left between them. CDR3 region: CASSLGQSPLETQYF. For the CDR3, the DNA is TGTGCCAGCAGTTTAGGGCAGAGCCCTTTAGAGACCCAGTACTTC.

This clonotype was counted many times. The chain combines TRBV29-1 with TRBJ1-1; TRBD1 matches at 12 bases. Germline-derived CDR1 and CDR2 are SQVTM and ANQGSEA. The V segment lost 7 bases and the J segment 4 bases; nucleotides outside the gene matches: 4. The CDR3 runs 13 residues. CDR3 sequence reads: CSAGTGGATEAFF. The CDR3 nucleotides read TGCAGCGCCGGGACAGGGGGCGCCACTGAAGCTTTCTTT.

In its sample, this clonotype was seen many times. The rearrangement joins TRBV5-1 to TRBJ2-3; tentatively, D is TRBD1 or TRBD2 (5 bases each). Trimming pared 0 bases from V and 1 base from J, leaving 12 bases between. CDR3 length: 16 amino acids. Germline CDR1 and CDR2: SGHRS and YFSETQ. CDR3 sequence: CASSLERLGGTDTQYF. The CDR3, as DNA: TGCGCCAGCAGCTTGGAAAGACTGGGGGGCACAGATACGCAGTATTTT.

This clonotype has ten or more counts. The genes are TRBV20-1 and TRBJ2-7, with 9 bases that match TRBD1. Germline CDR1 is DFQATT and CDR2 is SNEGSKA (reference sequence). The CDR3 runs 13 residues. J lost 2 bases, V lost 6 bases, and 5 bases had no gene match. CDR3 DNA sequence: TGCAGTGCCGAGGGACAGGGCGCCTACGAGCAGTACTTC. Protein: CSAEGQGAYEQYF.

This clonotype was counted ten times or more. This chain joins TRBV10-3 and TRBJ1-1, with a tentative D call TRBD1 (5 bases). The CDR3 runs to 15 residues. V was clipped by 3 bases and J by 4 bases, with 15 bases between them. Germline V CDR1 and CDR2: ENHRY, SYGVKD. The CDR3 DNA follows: TGTGCCATCAGTGATTTGACAGCTTCGAGCACTGAAGCTTTCTTT. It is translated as CAISDLTASSTEAFF.

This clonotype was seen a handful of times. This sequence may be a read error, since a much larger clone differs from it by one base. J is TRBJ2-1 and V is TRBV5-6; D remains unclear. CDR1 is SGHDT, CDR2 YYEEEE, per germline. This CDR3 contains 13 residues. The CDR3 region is CACSSTMEQSQFF. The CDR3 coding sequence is TGTGCCTGCAGCTCCACGATGGAACAGTCACAGTTCTTC.

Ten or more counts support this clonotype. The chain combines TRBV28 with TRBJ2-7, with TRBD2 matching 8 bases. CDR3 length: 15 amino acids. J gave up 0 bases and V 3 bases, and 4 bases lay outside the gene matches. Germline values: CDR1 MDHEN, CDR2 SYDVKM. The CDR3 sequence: CASSFKGTSSYEQYF. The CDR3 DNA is TGTGCCAGCAGTTTTAAAGGGACTAGCTCCTACGAGCAGTACTTC. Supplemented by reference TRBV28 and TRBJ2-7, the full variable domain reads DVKVTQSSRYLVKRTGEKVFLECVQDMDHENMFWYRQDPGLGLRLIYFSYDVKMKEKGDIPEGYSVSREKKERFSLILESASTNQTSMYLCASSFKGTSSYEQYFGPGTRLTVT.

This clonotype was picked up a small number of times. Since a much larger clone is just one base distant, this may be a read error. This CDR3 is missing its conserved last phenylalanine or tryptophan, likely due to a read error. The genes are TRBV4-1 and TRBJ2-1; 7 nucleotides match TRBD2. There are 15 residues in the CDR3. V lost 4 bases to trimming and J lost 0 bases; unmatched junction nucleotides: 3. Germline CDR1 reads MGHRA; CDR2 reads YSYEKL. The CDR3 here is CASSPAGSSYNEQFL. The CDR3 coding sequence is TGCGCCAGCAGCCCAGCGGGGAGCTCCTACAATGAGCAGTTCCTC.

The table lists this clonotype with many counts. The CDR3: CASSVTGGNEQFF. DNA for the CDR3: TGTGCCAGCAGCGTCACAGGAGGGAATGAGCAGTTCTTC. This sequence joins TRBV7-6 and TRBJ2-1; tentative D call: TRBD2 (6 bases). The germline V gene has CDR1 SGHVS and CDR2 FNYEAQ. The CDR3 runs 13 residues. Trimming cost V 5 bases and J 7 bases, with 12 bases left between them.

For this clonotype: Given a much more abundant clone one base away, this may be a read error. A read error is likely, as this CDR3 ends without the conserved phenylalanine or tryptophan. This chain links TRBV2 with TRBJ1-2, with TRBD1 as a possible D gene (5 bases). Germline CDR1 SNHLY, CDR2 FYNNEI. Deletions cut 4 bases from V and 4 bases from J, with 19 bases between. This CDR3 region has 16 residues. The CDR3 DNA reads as TGTGCCAGCAGTGGGGGAGAGGTGGGGGTCATCTATGGCTACACCCTC. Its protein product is CASSGGEVGVIYGYTL.

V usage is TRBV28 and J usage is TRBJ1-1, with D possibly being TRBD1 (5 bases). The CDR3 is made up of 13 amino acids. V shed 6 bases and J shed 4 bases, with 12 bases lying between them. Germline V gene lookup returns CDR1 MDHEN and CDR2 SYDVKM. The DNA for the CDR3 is TGTGCCAGCAGGGGGACGTTGATCACTGAAGCTTTCTTT. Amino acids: CASRGTLITEAFF.

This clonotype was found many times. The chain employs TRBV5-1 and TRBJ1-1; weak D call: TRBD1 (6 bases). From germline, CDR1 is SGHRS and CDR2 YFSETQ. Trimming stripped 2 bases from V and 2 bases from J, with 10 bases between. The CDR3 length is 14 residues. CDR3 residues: CASSLYRENTEAFF. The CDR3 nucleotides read TGCGCCAGCAGCTTATACAGGGAAAACACTGAAGCTTTCTTT.

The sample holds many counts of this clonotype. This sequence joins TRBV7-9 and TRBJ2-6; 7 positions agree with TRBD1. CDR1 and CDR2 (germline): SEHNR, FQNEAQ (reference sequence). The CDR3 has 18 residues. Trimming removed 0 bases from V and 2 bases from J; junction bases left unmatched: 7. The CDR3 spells CASSLAPGTAAGANVLTF. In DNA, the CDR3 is TGTGCCAGCAGCTTAGCGCCGGGGACAGCCGCTGGGGCCAACGTCCTGACTTTC.